This T cell receptor (beta chain) was recorded in a study of T cells in Graves' hyperthyroidism and ophthalmopathy. Study-wide results and limits: Blood also carried most thyroid clonotypes expanded above 0.001. A median approximately 6.8 months before onset, the model predicted ophthalmopathy.

The diagnoses drew upon clinical symptoms, serum thyroxine and TRAb, thyroid ultrasound and orbital computed tomography. This CDR3 spans 15 amino acids. V lost 6 bases and J lost 0, with 11 bases in between. This clonotype was counted ten times or more. Its antigen is undetermined. Researchers took RNA transcripts and amplified the TCR beta CDR3 regions from them. First-round RT-PCR with HTBI primers amplified the TCR CDR3 region. TCRdb reprocessed the multiplex PCR reads via MiXCR and lists one record per CDR3 protein. The sample has around 450,000 distinct CDR3 sequences, 12% to 15% seen once. The material sequenced was blood. This receptor was identified in a woman aged 18-35 years with Graves' hyperthyroidism. The V call is TRBV12-3 or TRBV12-4, the J call TRBJ2-2, with TRBD1 as a possible D gene (6 bases). In DNA, the CDR3 is TGTGCCAGCAGCCAACGGACAGCGAACACCGGGGAGCTGTTTTTT. Its translation: CASSQRTANTGELFF.